This TCR beta chain is from a study of blood T cell repertoires in COVID-19. Looking at the study overall: Italy, Spain and the United States were the sources of the convalescent and acute COVID-19 samples. The cDNA or gDNA used as material had been derived from T cells, B-cell-depleted T cells, or PBMCs.

Authors' methods: Reference gene primer amplification gave nucleated cell count estimates. TCRdb keeps only in-frame clones here, not all; method: immunoSEQ multiplex PCR. The D gene and trimming were derived from the DNA, and the V and J assignments and clone size from that table. The table lists more than 150,000 clones, about 85% of them singletons. The V gene end was trimmed by 0 bases and the J gene end by 6 bases; junction bases not matched to a gene: 7. Germline lookup yields CDR1 SGHNT and CDR2 YYREEE (reference sequence). The CDR3 spans 16 residues. This TCR came from a man between 65 and 85 years old with active or convalescent COVID-19. The sequenced sample was peripheral blood. This rearrangement joins TRBV5-4 to TRBJ1-2, with 11 bases that match TRBD1. DNA of the CDR3: TGTGCCAGCAGCTTGGGGACAGGGGGCTTTCGCGATGGCTACACCTTC. The encoded protein is CASSLGTGGFRDGYTF.